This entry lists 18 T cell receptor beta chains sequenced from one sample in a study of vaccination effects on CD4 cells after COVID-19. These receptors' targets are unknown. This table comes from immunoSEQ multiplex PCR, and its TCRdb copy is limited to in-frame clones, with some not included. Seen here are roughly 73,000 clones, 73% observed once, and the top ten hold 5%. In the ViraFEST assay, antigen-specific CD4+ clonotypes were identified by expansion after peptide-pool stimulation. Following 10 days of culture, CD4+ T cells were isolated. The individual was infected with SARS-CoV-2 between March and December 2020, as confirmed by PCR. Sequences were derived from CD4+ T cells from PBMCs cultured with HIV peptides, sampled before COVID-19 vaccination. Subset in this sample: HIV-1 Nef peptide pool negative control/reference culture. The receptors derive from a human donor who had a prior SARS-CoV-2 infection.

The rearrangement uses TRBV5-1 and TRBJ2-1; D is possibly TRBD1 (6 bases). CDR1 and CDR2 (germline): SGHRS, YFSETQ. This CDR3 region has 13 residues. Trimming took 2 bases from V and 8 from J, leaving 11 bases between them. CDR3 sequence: CASSFDRTYEQFF. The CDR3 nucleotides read TGCGCCAGCAGCTTCGACAGGACCTATGAGCAGTTCTTC. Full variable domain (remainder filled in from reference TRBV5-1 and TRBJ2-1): KAGVTQTPRYLIKTRGQQVTLSCSPISGHRSVSWYQQTPGQGLQFLFEYFSETQRNKGNFPGRFSGRQFSNSRSEMNVSTLELGDSALYLCASSFDRTYEQFFGPGTRLTVL.

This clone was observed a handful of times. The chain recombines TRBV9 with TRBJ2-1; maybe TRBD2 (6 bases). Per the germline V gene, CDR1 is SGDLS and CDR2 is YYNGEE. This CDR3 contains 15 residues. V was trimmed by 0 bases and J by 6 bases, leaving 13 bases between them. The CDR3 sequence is CASSVGPAGSNEQFF. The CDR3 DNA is TGTGCCAGCAGCGTAGGCCCTGCGGGGAGCAATGAGCAGTTCTTC. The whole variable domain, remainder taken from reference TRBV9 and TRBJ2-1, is DSGVTQTPKHLITATGQRVTLRCSPRSGDLSVYWYQQSLDQGLQFLIQYYNGEERAKGNILERFSAQQFPDLHSELNLSSLELGDSALYFCASSVGPAGSNEQFFGPGTRLTVL.

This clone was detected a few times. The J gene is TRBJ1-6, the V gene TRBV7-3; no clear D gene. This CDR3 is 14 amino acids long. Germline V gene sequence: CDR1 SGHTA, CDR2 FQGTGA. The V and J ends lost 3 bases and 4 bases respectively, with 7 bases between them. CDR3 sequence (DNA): TGTGCCAGCAGCTTTGACGGGTATAATTCACCCCTCCACTTT. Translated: CASSFDGYNSPLHF.

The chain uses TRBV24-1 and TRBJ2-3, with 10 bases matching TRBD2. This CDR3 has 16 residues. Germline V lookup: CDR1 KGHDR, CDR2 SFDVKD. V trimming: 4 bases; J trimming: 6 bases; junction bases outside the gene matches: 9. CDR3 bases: TGTGCCACCAGTGACCCTGGCGGACTAGCGGATGATACGCAGTATTTT. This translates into CATSDPGGLADDTQYF.

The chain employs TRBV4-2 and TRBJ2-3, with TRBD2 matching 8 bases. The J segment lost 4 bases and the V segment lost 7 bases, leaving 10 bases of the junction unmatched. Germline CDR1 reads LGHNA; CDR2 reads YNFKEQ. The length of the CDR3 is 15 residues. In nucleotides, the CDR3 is TGTGCCAGCACCACCGGGGGGGCGCTCGCAGATACGCAGTATTTT. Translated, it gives CASTTGGALADTQYF.

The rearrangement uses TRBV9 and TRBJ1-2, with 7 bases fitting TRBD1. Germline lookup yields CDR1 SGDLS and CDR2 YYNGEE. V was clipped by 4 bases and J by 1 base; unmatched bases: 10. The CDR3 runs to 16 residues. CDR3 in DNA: TGTGCCAGCAGCAAAACAACAGGGGTCCATAACTATGGCTACACCTTC. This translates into CASSKTTGVHNYGYTF.

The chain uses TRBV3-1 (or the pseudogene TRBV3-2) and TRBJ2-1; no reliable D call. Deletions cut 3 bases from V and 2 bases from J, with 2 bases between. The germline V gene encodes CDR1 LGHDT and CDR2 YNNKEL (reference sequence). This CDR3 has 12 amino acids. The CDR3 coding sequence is TGTGCCAGCAGCCACACCTACAATGAGCAGTTCTTC. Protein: CASSHTYNEQFF.

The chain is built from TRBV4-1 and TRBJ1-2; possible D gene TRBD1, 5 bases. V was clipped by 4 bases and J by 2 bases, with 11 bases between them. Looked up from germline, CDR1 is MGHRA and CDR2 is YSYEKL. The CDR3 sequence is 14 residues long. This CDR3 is CASSLQDTNYGYTF. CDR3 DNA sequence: TGCGCCAGCAGCCTACAGGATACCAACTATGGCTACACCTTC.

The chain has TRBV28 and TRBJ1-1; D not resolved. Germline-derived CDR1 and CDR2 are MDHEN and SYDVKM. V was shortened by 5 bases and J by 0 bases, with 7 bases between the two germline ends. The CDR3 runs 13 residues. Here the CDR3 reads CASSRGLNTEAFF. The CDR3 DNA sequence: TGTGCCAGCAGTCGAGGACTGAACACTGAAGCTTTCTTT. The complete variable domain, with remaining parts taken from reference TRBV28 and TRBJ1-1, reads DVKVTQSSRYLVKRTGEKVFLECVQDMDHENMFWYRQDPGLGLRLIYFSYDVKMKEKGDIPEGYSVSREKKERFSLILESASTNQTSMYLCASSRGLNTEAFFGQGTRLTVV.

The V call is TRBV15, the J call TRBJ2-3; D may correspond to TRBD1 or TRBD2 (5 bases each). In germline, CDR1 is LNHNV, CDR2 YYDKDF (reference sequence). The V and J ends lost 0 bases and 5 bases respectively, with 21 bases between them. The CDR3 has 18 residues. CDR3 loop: CATSRDRSIGEQRDTQYF. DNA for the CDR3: TGTGCCACCAGCAGAGATCGAAGCATAGGGGAGCAAAGAGATACGCAGTATTTT.

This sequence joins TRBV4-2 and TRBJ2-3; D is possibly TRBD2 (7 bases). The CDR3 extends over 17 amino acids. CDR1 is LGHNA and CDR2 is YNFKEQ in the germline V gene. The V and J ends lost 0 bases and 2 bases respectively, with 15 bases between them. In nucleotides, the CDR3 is TGTGCCAGCAGCCAAGAGTCCCGGGGGGCAAACACAGATACGCAGTATTTT. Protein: CASSQESRGANTDTQYF.

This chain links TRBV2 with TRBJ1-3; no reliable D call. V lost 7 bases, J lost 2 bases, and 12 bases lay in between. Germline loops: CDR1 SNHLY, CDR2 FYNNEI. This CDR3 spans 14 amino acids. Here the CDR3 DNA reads TGTGCCAGCATGTCCCGGTACACTGGAAACACCATATATTTT. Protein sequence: CASMSRYTGNTIYF.

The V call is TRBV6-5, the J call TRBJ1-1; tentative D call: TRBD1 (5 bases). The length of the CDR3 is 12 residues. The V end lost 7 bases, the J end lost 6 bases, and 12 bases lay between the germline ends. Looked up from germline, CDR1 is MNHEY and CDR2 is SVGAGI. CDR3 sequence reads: CASMRGGSEAFF. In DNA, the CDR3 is TGTGCCAGCATGAGGGGAGGCTCTGAAGCTTTCTTT.

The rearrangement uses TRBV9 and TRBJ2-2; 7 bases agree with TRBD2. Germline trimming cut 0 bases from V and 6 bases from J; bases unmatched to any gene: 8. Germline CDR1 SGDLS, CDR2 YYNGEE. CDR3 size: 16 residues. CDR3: CASSVAPAGSSGELFF. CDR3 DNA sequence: TGTGCCAGCAGCGTAGCTCCAGCGGGAAGCTCCGGGGAGCTGTTTTTT. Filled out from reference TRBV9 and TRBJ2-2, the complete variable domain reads DSGVTQTPKHLITATGQRVTLRCSPRSGDLSVYWYQQSLDQGLQFLIQYYNGEERAKGNILERFSAQQFPDLHSELNLSSLELGDSALYFCASSVAPAGSSGELFFGEGSRLTVL.

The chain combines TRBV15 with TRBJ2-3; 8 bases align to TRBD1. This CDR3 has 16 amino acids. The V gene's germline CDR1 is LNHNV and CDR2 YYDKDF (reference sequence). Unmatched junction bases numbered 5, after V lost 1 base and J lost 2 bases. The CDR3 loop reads CATSRGWDRSTDTQYF. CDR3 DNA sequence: TGTGCCACCAGCAGAGGATGGGACAGGTCCACAGATACGCAGTATTTT.

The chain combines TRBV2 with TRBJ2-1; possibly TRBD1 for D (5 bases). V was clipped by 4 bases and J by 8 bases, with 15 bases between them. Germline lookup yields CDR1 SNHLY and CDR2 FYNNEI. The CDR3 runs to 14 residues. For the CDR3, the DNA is TGTGCCAGCAGTGTTTTTGGGGCGATCGATGAGCAGTTCTTC. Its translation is CASSVFGAIDEQFF.

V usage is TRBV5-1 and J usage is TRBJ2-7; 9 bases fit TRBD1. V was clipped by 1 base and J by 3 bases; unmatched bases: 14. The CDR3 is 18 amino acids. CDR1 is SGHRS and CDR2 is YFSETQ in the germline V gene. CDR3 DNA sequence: TGCGCCAGCAGCTTGTGGGGGACAGGGTCTACGGTTAGCTACGAGCAGTACTTC. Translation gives CASSLWGTGSTVSYEQYF.

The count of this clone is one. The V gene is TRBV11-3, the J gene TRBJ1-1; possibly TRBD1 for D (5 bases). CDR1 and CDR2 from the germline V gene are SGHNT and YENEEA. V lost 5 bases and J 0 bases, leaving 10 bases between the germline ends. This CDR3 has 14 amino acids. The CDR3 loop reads CASSNYRMNTEAFF. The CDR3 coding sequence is TGTGCCAGCAGCAACTACAGGATGAACACTGAAGCTTTCTTT.